This T cell receptor (beta chain) was captured in a study of OX40 agonist ivuxolimab in advanced cancers. Study-level results: Antigens targeted by the expanded peripheral T cells were not determined.

In regard to this clone: Its antigen is undetermined.

This CDR3 comprises 14 residues. Germline CDR1 and CDR2: MNHEY and SMNVEV (reference sequence). With 8 bases removed from V and 5 bases from J, the gap between germline ends came to 18 bases. Here immunoSEQ multiplex PCR was the method, and the copy in TCRdb shows in-frame clones only, minus some. Of around 11,000 clones listed, roughly four fifths were seen once; the top ten hold about a third. The clonotype originates from an adult with an advanced solid tumor such as melanoma, head and neck, liver or kidney cancer. This chain links TRBV27 with TRBJ1-1; D gene uncertain. Sample: CD4+ or CD8+ T cells sorted from blood, taken in a trial of the OX40 agonist ivuxolimab. In nucleotides, the CDR3 is TGTGCCAGCCAAGTGAGGTCTTTTACGACTGAAGCTTTCTTT. This sequence encodes CASQVRSFTTEAFF.